The 32 T cell receptor beta chains presented below share a single source sample, sequenced in a study of graft-versus-host responses after intestinal transplantation listed by TCRdb under 2021. Antigens for these TCRs are unknown. This specimen's time point label, per the study, means: cells obtained before transplantation from donor or recipient. The library came from the immunoSEQ multiplex PCR assay. Here the immuneACCESS table is served through TCRdb, limited to in-frame sequences with V and J called. Missing clones are a known gap in these copies; in checked studies unresolved V genes cover under half, and the rest lacks a known reason. This sample comprises tens of thousands of clones, under 95% of them detected only once. Together, the top ten hold 7.6% of the sample. The material was unstimulated CD8+ T cells sorted from spleen or lymph node cells, obtained before transplant. These TCRs come from a human donor who was the organ donor for an intestinal transplant.

The chain employs TRBV9 and TRBJ1-6, with D maybe TRBD1 (5 bases). V dropped 2 bases and J dropped 6 bases, with 18 bases sitting between them. The CDR3 has 17 amino acids. The germline gives CDR1 SGDLS, CDR2 YYNGEE. Here the CDR3 DNA reads TGTGCCAGCAGCGTCTCCGGGGGATCGCTTTCTAATTCACCCCTCCACTTT. Its protein is CASSVSGGSLSNSPLHF.

This clone was observed once. The chain employs TRBV6-1 and TRBJ1-2; D is unclear. CDR3 length: 13 amino acids. CDR1 is MNHNS and CDR2 is SASEGT in the germline V gene. V was trimmed by 3 bases and J by 5 bases, leaving 10 bases between them. In DNA form, the CDR3 reads TGTGCCAGCAGTGATGATCTTCCTTATGGCTACACCTTC. It is translated as CASSDDLPYGYTF.

The rearrangement links TRBV13 to TRBJ2-2; D perhaps matches TRBD1 (6 bases). V lost 3 bases and J lost 6, with 11 bases in between. Germline V gives CDR1 PRHDT, CDR2 FYEKMQ (reference sequence). The CDR3 has 14 residues. Here the CDR3 DNA reads TGTGCCAGCAGCTTTTTTGAGGGGGCCGGGGAGCTGTTTTTT. Encoded protein: CASSFFEGAGELFF.

J is TRBJ2-2 and V is TRBV4-1; 8 bases line up with TRBD2. CDR3 length: 18 residues. Germline CDR1 and CDR2: MGHRA and YSYEKL. J was trimmed by 5 bases and V by 3 bases; bases with no gene match: 14. CDR3 in DNA: TGCGCCAGCAGCCACCCCAGGAAACGGGAGGGCGGAACCGGGGAGCTGTTTTTT. Its protein is CASSHPRKREGGTGELFF.

The V gene is TRBV2, the J gene TRBJ2-7, with a possible D match to TRBD1 (5 bases). The CDR3 runs 12 residues. Germline V gene data show CDR1 as SNHLY and CDR2 as FYNNEI. V lost 6 bases to trimming and J lost 5 bases, with 11 bases between them. CDR3 nucleotide sequence: TGTGCCAGCAGGCTCAGGGCCCACGAGCAGTACTTC. The encoded protein is CASRLRAHEQYF. Together with reference TRBV2 and TRBJ2-7, the CDR3 gives the full variable domain: EPEVTQTPSHQVTQMGQEVILRCVPISNHLYFYWYRQILGQKVEFLVSFYNNEISEKSEIFDDQFSVERPDGSNFTLKIRSTKLEDSAMYFCASRLRAHEQYFGPGTRLTVT.

The chain couples TRBV27 to TRBJ2-7; no reliable D call. V was trimmed by 4 bases and J by 3 bases, leaving 4 bases between them. In germline, CDR1 is MNHEY, CDR2 SMNVEV (reference sequence). The CDR3 has 11 residues. The CDR3 loop reads CASSSHYEQYF. CDR3 nucleotide sequence: TGTGCCAGCAGTTCCCACTACGAGCAGTACTTC.

CDR3 sequence reads: CASSEAEGYVNTEAFF. DNA for the CDR3: TGTGCCAGCAGTGAAGCGGAGGGTTATGTGAACACTGAAGCTTTCTTT. The chain joins TRBV6-1 to TRBJ1-1; unclear D gene. The CDR3 has 16 amino acids. Per germline, CDR1 MNHNS and CDR2 SASEGT. V was trimmed by 0 bases and J by 0 bases, leaving 11 bases between them.

The chain uses TRBV11-2 and TRBJ2-7, with D unresolved. Germline V lookup: CDR1 SGHAT, CDR2 FQNNGV. V shed 1 base and J shed 3 bases, with 7 bases lying between them. The CDR3 length is 13 residues. The CDR3 bases are TGTGCCAGCAGCTTAGTTCAAGGCTACGAGCAGTACTTC. The encoded protein is CASSLVQGYEQYF.

The chain joins TRBV5-6 to TRBJ2-1; 15 bases fit TRBD2. Looked up from germline, CDR1 is SGHDT and CDR2 is YYEEEE. The CDR3 runs to 19 residues. V trimming: 3 bases; J trimming: 7 bases; junction bases outside the gene matches: 14. The CDR3 region is CASSWEVGLAGGTGNEQFF. The DNA of the CDR3 is TGTGCCAGCAGCTGGGAGGTGGGACTAGCGGGAGGAACGGGGAATGAGCAGTTCTTC.

V and J are TRBV9 and TRBJ2-7, with TRBD1 identical over 8 bases. CDR1 is SGDLS, CDR2 YYNGEE, per germline. J was trimmed by 3 bases and V by 3 bases; bases with no gene match: 2. There are 13 residues in the CDR3. The CDR3 bases are TGTGCCAGCAGCGGGGACAGGCTCTACGAGCAGTACTTC. Its translation: CASSGDRLYEQYF. The full variable domain, its missing parts supplied by reference TRBV9 and TRBJ2-7, is DSGVTQTPKHLITATGQRVTLRCSPRSGDLSVYWYQQSLDQGLQFLIQYYNGEERAKGNILERFSAQQFPDLHSELNLSSLELGDSALYFCASSGDRLYEQYFGPGTRLTVT.

The chain carries TRBV7-3 and TRBJ1-2; tentative D call: TRBD1 (5 bases). This CDR3 has 18 amino acids. V was clipped by 1 base and J by 5 bases, with 23 bases between them. Germline V gene lookup returns CDR1 SGHTA and CDR2 FQGTGA. The CDR3 DNA follows: TGTGCCAGCAGCTTAAACCCCCCTCCGGGGACCCCTTATTATGGCTACACCTTC. It codes for CASSLNPPPGTPYYGYTF.

V gene TRBV14 combines with J gene TRBJ1-2; unclear D gene. Looked up from germline, CDR1 is SGHDN and CDR2 is FVKESK. There are 12 residues in the CDR3. Trimming stripped 1 base from V and 7 bases from J, with 7 bases between. CDR3 nucleotides: TGTGCCAGCAGCCAAGCTACGCTTGGCTACACCTTC. It codes for CASSQATLGYTF.

This clone was counted a single time. The chain carries TRBV6-5 and TRBJ2-1, with D uncertain. The germline CDR1 and CDR2 sequences are MNHEY and SVGAGI. V was clipped by 5 bases and J by 10 bases, with 9 bases between them. This CDR3 has 11 amino acids. The CDR3 DNA follows: TGTGCCAGCAGTGGATTTGGGGAGCAGTTCTTC. As protein: CASSGFGEQFF.

This clone was observed a single time. The chain couples TRBV6-5 to TRBJ1-5, with D unresolved. Looked up from germline, CDR1 is MNHEY and CDR2 is SVGAGI. V was pared by 5 bases and J by 7 bases, with 6 bases between. CDR3 size: 11 residues. The CDR3 spells CASSRGQPQHF. The CDR3 DNA sequence: TGTGCCAGCAGTCGGGGACAGCCCCAGCATTTT.

The chain joins TRBV6-1 to TRBJ1-1, with a possible D match to TRBD1 (5 bases). This CDR3 comprises 12 residues. Per germline, CDR1 MNHNS and CDR2 SASEGT. V was clipped by 9 bases and J by 4 bases, with 12 bases between them. The CDR3 sequence is CASSSGITEAFF. CDR3 in DNA: TGTGCCAGTTCCTCAGGGATCACTGAAGCTTTCTTT.

This chain joins TRBV14 and TRBJ2-7; D gene unclear. V was clipped by 1 base and J by 0 bases, with 7 bases between them. This CDR3 is built from 14 residues. Per germline, CDR1 SGHDN and CDR2 FVKESK. Here the CDR3 reads CASSQGWPSYEQYF. The CDR3 DNA follows: TGTGCCAGCAGCCAAGGATGGCCCTCCTACGAGCAGTACTTC. The full variable domain, rest sourced from reference TRBV14 and TRBJ2-7, is EAGVTQFPSHSVIEKGQTVTLRCDPISGHDNLYWYRRVMGKEIKFLLHFVKESKQDESGMPNNRFLAERTGGTYSTLKVQPAELEDSGVYFCASSQGWPSYEQYFGPGTRLTVT.

In this sample, this clone turned up a few times. The CDR3 nucleotides read TGCGCCAGCAGCCAATTTCCAGGGAGCACAGATACGCAGTATTTT. This codes for CASSQFPGSTDTQYF. The chain employs TRBV4-1 and TRBJ2-3; D perhaps matches TRBD1 (5 bases). The V end was cut by 2 bases, the J end by 0 bases, with 9 bases between. Germline CDR1 reads MGHRA; CDR2 reads YSYEKL. The CDR3 is made up of 15 amino acids.

This chain connects TRBV4-2 to TRBJ1-1; no definite D call. V was trimmed by 3 bases and J by 3 bases, leaving 11 bases between them. The CDR3 runs 14 residues. Looked up from germline, CDR1 is LGHNA and CDR2 is YNFKEQ. CDR3 in amino acids: CASSHSGKDTEAFF. The CDR3 region has the DNA TGTGCCAGCAGCCATTCGGGAAAGGACACTGAAGCTTTCTTT.

The CDR3 DNA reads TGTGCCAGCAGCTTGGCCAGGGGGCGGGTCACTGAAGCTTTCTTT. Translated, it gives CASSLARGRVTEAFF. The chain uses TRBV7-9 and TRBJ1-1; 8 bases line up with TRBD1. Trimming at V came to 3 bases and at J to 4 bases, leaving 7 bases not matched to a gene. Germline V gives CDR1 SEHNR, CDR2 FQNEAQ (reference sequence). This CDR3 spans 15 amino acids.

The chain uses TRBV5-5 and TRBJ1-1; D is ambiguous. Trimming stripped 0 bases from V and 1 base from J, with 7 bases between. CDR1 and CDR2 from the germline V gene are SGHKS and YYEKEE (reference sequence). This CDR3 region has 14 residues. The CDR3 loop is CASSLVWGNTEAFF. The CDR3 DNA follows: TGTGCCAGCAGCTTGGTATGGGGGAACACTGAAGCTTTCTTT.

The chain employs TRBV5-6 and TRBJ1-2; D not resolved. The germline V and J ends were trimmed by 2 bases and 5 bases, with 19 bases remaining between them. CDR3 length: 16 residues. Germline loops: CDR1 SGHDT, CDR2 YYEEEE. In DNA form, the CDR3 reads TGTGCCAGCAGCTTATACTCTGGCGGGCGAGCGTATGGCTACACCTTC. Its translation is CASSLYSGGRAYGYTF.

This clone was found once. The CDR3 DNA is TGTGCCAGCAGGGAGACAGGGACTTCCTCCTACGAGCAGTACTTC. It encodes CASRETGTSSYEQYF. This sequence joins TRBV2 and TRBJ2-5; D may be TRBD1 (7 bases). The end of the DNA aligns better with TRBJ2-7, so the J call may be wrong. The CDR3 is 15 residues long. Germline CDR1 reads SNHLY; CDR2 reads FYNNEI.

J is TRBJ2-7 and V is TRBV9, with 8 bases that match TRBD1. The CDR3 totals 13 residues. Germline CDR1 is SGDLS and CDR2 is YYNGEE. J gave up 5 bases and V 3 bases, and 4 bases lay outside the gene matches. The CDR3 spells CASSGQGYDEQYF. Written as DNA, the CDR3 is TGTGCCAGCAGCGGACAGGGGTACGACGAGCAGTACTTC.

The V gene is TRBV6-5, the J gene TRBJ2-7, with a weak D call TRBD2 (6 bases). This CDR3 comprises 12 residues. Germline V gene data show CDR1 as MNHEY and CDR2 as SVGAGI. Trimming took 4 bases from V and 6 from J, leaving 10 bases between them. The CDR3, as DNA: TGTGCCAGCAGTTTTATCGGGGGCGAGCAGTACTTC. This gives the protein CASSFIGGEQYF.

The genes are TRBV27 and TRBJ2-1; 9 nucleotides match TRBD1. Germline values: CDR1 MNHEY, CDR2 SMNVEV (reference sequence). Trimming removed 5 bases from V and 3 bases from J; junction bases left unmatched: 8. The CDR3 consists of 16 residues. Here the CDR3 DNA reads TGTGCCAGCAGTGCATCCGGGACAGGGAGCTACAATGAGCAGTTCTTC. Its protein product is CASSASGTGSYNEQFF.

V and J are TRBV5-5 and TRBJ1-3; D is undetermined. Trimming cost V 4 bases and J 8 bases, with 13 bases left between them. The CDR3 has 13 amino acids. The V gene's germline CDR1 is SGHKS and CDR2 YYEKEE (reference sequence). The CDR3 coding sequence is TGTGCCAGCAGCCTCTGGAAGGACGACACCATATATTTT. Amino acids: CASSLWKDDTIYF.

The chain joins TRBV11-2 to TRBJ1-3; 8 bases align to TRBD1. V lost 5 bases and J lost 4; bases outside the gene matches: 13. The CDR3 runs 17 residues. Per the germline V gene, CDR1 is SGHAT and CDR2 is FQNNGV. For the CDR3, the DNA is TGTGCCAGCAGCCCCAAACGGACCGGGACAGGAGGAAACACCATATATTTT. Translating gives CASSPKRTGTGGNTIYF.

The genes are TRBV7-9 and TRBJ2-2, with 7 bases identical to TRBD1. This CDR3 has 12 amino acids. Per the germline V gene, CDR1 is SEHNR and CDR2 is FQNEAQ (reference sequence). Trimming removed 11 bases from V and 6 bases from J; junction bases left unmatched: 6. CDR3 nucleotides: TGTGCCCTTCCACAGGGGTCCGGGGAGCTGTTTTTT. This encodes CALPQGSGELFF.

V and J are TRBV27 and TRBJ2-5; no clear D. The closer fit of TRBJ2-7 to the DNA end suggests the J call may be wrong. The CDR3 spans 14 residues. From germline, CDR1 is MNHEY and CDR2 SMNVEV (reference sequence). CDR3 nucleotide sequence: TGTGCCAGCAGTCCTTCGACCCTACCCTACGAGCAGTACTTC. Translation gives CASSPSTLPYEQYF.

CDR3 bases: TGTGCCATCAGTGAAGCGGGCACTGAAGCTTTCTTT. It yields the protein CAISEAGTEAFF. The chain uses TRBV10-3 and TRBJ1-1; no clear D gene. V dropped 3 bases and J dropped 4 bases, with 6 bases sitting between them. Per the germline V gene, CDR1 is ENHRY and CDR2 is SYGVKD. This CDR3 has 12 residues.

The V and J genes are TRBV20-1 and TRBJ1-3; D ambiguous. V was trimmed by 4 bases and J by 3 bases, leaving 4 bases between them. Germline V gene sequence: CDR1 DFQATT, CDR2 SNEGSKA (reference sequence). The CDR3 sequence is 11 residues long. The CDR3 DNA reads as TGCAGTGCTATTCTTGGAAACACCATATATTTT. It translates to CSAILGNTIYF.

This chain links TRBV27 with TRBJ1-1; D may be TRBD1 (5 bases). The germline V and J ends were trimmed by 0 bases and 3 bases, with 8 bases remaining between them. Per the germline V gene, CDR1 is MNHEY and CDR2 is SMNVEV (reference sequence). This CDR3 has 14 amino acids. The CDR3: CASSLSARDTEAFF. For the CDR3, the DNA is TGTGCCAGCAGTTTATCCGCCAGGGACACTGAAGCTTTCTTT.